The TCR beta chain described here comes from a study of blood T cell repertoires in COVID-19. Study-wide background: Collection of acute and convalescent COVID-19 samples took place in the United States, Italy and Spain. In each case, the material was cDNA or gDNA derived from T cells, B-cell-depleted T cells, or PBMCs.

This CDR3 region has 15 residues. V lost 2 bases and J 1 base, leaving 11 bases between the germline ends. In germline, CDR1 is MGHRA, CDR2 YSYEKL. This clone was seen ten or more times. Authors' methods: Reference gene primer amplification gave nucleated cell count estimates. The table came from immunoSEQ multiplex PCR; TCRdb's copy has only in-frame clones and leaves some out. Clone size and V and J calls were adopted from that table, with D and trimming inferred from the DNA. The table includes 200,000 to 250,000 clones, approximately 86% detected once. The sample taken for sequencing was peripheral blood. The TCR was taken from a woman of 80 years or more with acute or convalescent COVID-19. The chain has TRBV4-1 and TRBJ1-1; no reliable D call. The CDR3 here is CASSQYKNPNTEAFF. The CDR3 DNA reads TGCGCCAGCAGCCAATACAAGAATCCGAACACTGAAGCTTTCTTT.